The rows below give T cell receptor beta chains drawn from one sample of a study of early stage breast cancer tumors. The assay was immunoSEQ multiplex PCR, and TCRdb's table has in-frame clones only and misses some. The sample includes 4,500 to 5,500 clones, 65% to 80% of them seen just once. The material sequenced was breast tumor tissue. The receptors derive from a person between 55 and 70 years old with breast cancer. CDR3s include the opening cysteine and the closing phenylalanine or tryptophan. A D gene is named only where the DNA matches it firmly. Clone size is stated in some rows and not others, as once, few, many or a class when expanded.

length	D	size	V	J	CDR3	DNA
15	-	-	TRBV2	TRBJ2-1	CASSGWQGSYNEQFF	TGTGCCAGCAGTGGCTGGCAGGGTAGCTACAATGAGCAGTTCTTC
17	TRBD1	-	TRBV5-1	TRBJ2-1	CASSSGSGTGSYNEQFF	TGCGCCAGCAGTTCCGGATCCGGGACAGGCTCCTACAATGAGCAGTTCTTC
17	TRBD2	medium-sized	TRBV5-6	TRBJ2-5	CASSLVGLAGRRGTQYF	TGTGCCAGCAGCTTGGTGGGGCTAGCGGGGCGAAGGGGGACCCAGTACTTC
13	-	-	TRBV7-8	TRBJ1-2	CASSLVSLYGYTF	TGTGCCAGCAGTCTAGTCAGTCTCTATGGCTACACCTTC
13	-	-	TRBV19	TRBJ2-7	CASSATQGYEQYF	TGTGCCAGTAGTGCTACGCAAGGTTACGAGCAGTACTTC
15	-	-	TRBV6-6	TRBJ1-5	CASSLSPSSNQPQHF	TGTGCCAGCAGTTTGAGTCCGTCAAGCAATCAGCCCCAGCATTTT
16	TRBD2	-	TRBV4-2	TRBJ2-1	CASSQDLAGSYNEQFF	TGTGCCAGCAGCCAAGATCTAGCGGGATCCTACAATGAGCAGTTCTTC
17	-	few	TRBV19	TRBJ1-1	CASSMDPLEGLNTEAFF	TGTGCCAGTAGTATGGACCCCCTGGAGGGGCTGAACACTGAAGCTTTCTTT
13	-	-	TRBV15	TRBJ2-3	CATSRDLADTQYF	TGTGCCACCAGCAGAGATCTCGCGGATACGCAGTATTTT
15	TRBD2	-	TRBV7-2	TRBJ2-7	CASRLGRAGYYEQYF	TGTGCCAGCAGACTAGGGAGGGCGGGGTACTACGAGCAGTACTTC
17	TRBD2	-	TRBV12-5	TRBJ2-3	CASGLVLTSGRTDTQYF	TGTGCTAGTGGTTTGGTACTGACTAGCGGGAGAACAGATACGCAGTATTTT
13	-	-	TRBV5-1	TRBJ1-1	CASSHGTAAEAFF	TGCGCCAGCAGCCATGGAACAGCCGCTGAAGCTTTCTTT
15	TRBD1	-	TRBV28	TRBJ2-1	CASISGQGVFNEQFF	TGTGCCAGCATCTCGGGACAGGGGGTTTTCAATGAGCAGTTCTTC
15	TRBD2	-	TRBV27	TRBJ2-1	CASSPTSGRYNEQFF	TGTGCCAGCAGCCCTACTAGCGGGAGGTACAATGAGCAGTTCTTC
18	TRBD1	few	TRBV15	TRBJ2-1	CATSREVRDRGLYNEQFF	TGTGCCACCAGCAGAGAGGTGCGGGACAGGGGATTGTACAATGAGCAGTTCTTC
17	-	once	TRBV11-2	TRBJ1-2	CASSHNNPGTEIYGYTF	TGTGCCAGCAGCCATAATAACCCGGGGACGGAGATCTATGGCTACACCTTC
13	-	few	TRBV7-9	TRBJ2-3	CASSLEVRDTQYF	TGTGCCAGCAGCTTAGAAGTCCGGGATACGCAGTATTTT
18	-	once	TRBV15	TRBJ2-1	CATSRDWNPANRDNEQFF	TGTGCCACCAGCAGAGACTGGAATCCGGCCAACAGGGACAATGAGCAGTTCTTC
14	-	-	TRBV5-1	TRBJ2-2	CASSFSGNTGELFF	TGCGCCAGCAGCTTTAGCGGGAACACCGGGGAGCTGTTTTTT
17	TRBD2	-	TRBV18	TRBJ2-4	CASSPPTSGSTKNIQYF	TGTGCCAGCTCACCCCCGACTAGCGGGAGCACCAAAAACATTCAGTACTTC
12	-	-	TRBV9	TRBJ2-7	CASSPRTGEQYF	TGTGCCAGCAGCCCGCGGACGGGTGAGCAGTACTTC
15	-	-	TRBV6-1	TRBJ1-5	CASSELAGTNQPQHF	TGTGCCAGCAGTGAATTAGCCGGGACTAATCAGCCCCAGCATTTT
13	-	-	TRBV30	TRBJ2-5	CAWSVPRSLAQYF	TGTGCCTGGAGTGTACCCAGGAGTTTGGCCCAGTACTTC
17	TRBD2	once	TRBV5-4	TRBJ2-5	CASSLVAGGPRRETQYF	TGTGCCAGCAGCTTGGTCGCGGGAGGACCCCGGAGGGAGACCCAGTACTTC
15	-	-	TRBV6-6	TRBJ2-1	CASSFLRRVRMGQFF	TGTGCCAGCAGTTTCCTAAGGAGGGTGCGGATGGGGCAGTTCTTC
14	TRBD1	few	TRBV6-1	TRBJ1-1	CASSLTGGSTEAFF	TGTGCCAGCAGTCTCACAGGGGGTAGCACTGAAGCTTTCTTT
16	TRBD2	-	TRBV19	TRBJ2-2	CASSVGTSGLTGELFF	TGTGCCAGTAGTGTGGGGACTAGCGGGCTCACCGGGGAGCTGTTTTTT
16	TRBD2	once	TRBV2	TRBJ2-3	CASIEVGEGFTDTQYF	TGTGCCAGCATAGAGGTGGGGGAGGGGTTCACAGATACGCAGTATTTT
12	-	-	TRBV29-1	TRBJ1-1	CSATGANTEAFF	TGCAGCGCGACCGGGGCAAACACTGAAGCTTTCTTT
13	-	once	TRBV5-1	TRBJ2-5	CASSLDVGETQYF	TGCGCCAGCAGCTTGGATGTGGGAGAGACCCAGTACTTC
15	TRBD1	medium-sized	TRBV5-1	TRBJ2-7	CASSIHGTGGDEQYF	TGCGCCAGCAGCATACACGGGACAGGGGGCGACGAGCAGTACTTC
16	-	-	TRBV21-1	TRBJ1-2	CASSKGGEQGADGYTF	TGTGCCAGCAGCAAAGGGGGCGAACAGGGGGCGGATGGCTACACCTTC
13	-	-	TRBV11-2	TRBJ1-2	CASTRGPRNGYTF	TGTGCCAGCACGCGGGGCCCGCGGAATGGCTACACCTTC
15	-	few	TRBV11-3	TRBJ2-3	CASSTRDSGGDTQYF	TGTGCCAGCAGCACCAGGGACTCGGGCGGGGATACGCAGTATTTT
14	-	few	TRBV6-9	TRBJ1-1	CAGERDSQNTEAFF	TGTGCCGGAGAACGGGACTCACAGAACACTGAAGCTTTCTTT
16	TRBD2	-	TRBV18	TRBJ2-7	CASSPTFAGGPYEQYF	TGTGCCAGCTCACCTACATTTGCGGGGGGGCCCTACGAGCAGTACTTC
12	TRBD2	-	TRBV5-6	TRBJ2-3	CASSLTSGVRNF	TGTGCCAGCAGTTTGACTAGCGGGGTGCGGAATTTT
18	TRBD1	-	TRBV4-1	TRBJ1-5	CASSQQGTGAGGNQPQHF	TGCGCCAGCAGCCAACAGGGGACAGGGGCCGGGGGCAATCAGCCCCAGCATTTT
15	TRBD2	-	TRBV19	TRBJ2-1	CASSSGTTSYNEQFF	TGTGCCAGTAGTTCCGGGACTACCTCCTACAATGAGCAGTTCTTC
13	-	few	TRBV14	TRBJ1-1	CASSQEWRSEAFF	TGTGCCAGCAGCCAAGAGTGGAGATCTGAAGCTTTCTTT
14	TRBD2	-	TRBV30	TRBJ2-5	CAWSVVGGSETQYF	TGTGCCTGGAGTGTGGTGGGGGGGAGTGAGACCCAGTACTTC
15	-	once	TRBV9	TRBJ2-1	CASSVFSGDYNEQFF	TGTGCCAGCAGCGTCTTCAGCGGAGACTACAATGAGCAGTTCTTC
13	-	-	TRBV25-1	TRBJ2-5	CASSDSGPETQYF	TGTGCCAGCAGTGACTCAGGTCCCGAGACCCAGTACTTC
16	TRBD1	-	TRBV9	TRBJ2-7	CASSVRSDRGAYEQYF	TGTGCCAGCAGCGTAAGGTCCGACAGGGGGGCATACGAGCAGTACTTC
15	TRBD2	-	TRBV18	TRBJ2-7	CASSPSAGGPDEQYF	TGTGCCAGCTCCCCCTCCGCGGGAGGGCCGGACGAGCAGTACTTC
17	-	-	TRBV21-1	TRBJ1-2	CASSKFHSIPITGSYTF	TGTGCCAGCAGCAAATTTCATTCCATTCCAATTACTGGGAGCTACACCTTC
12	-	once	TRBV30	TRBJ1-2	CAWTGGVGGYTF	TGTGCCTGGACGGGAGGGGTTGGGGGCTACACCTTC
14	-	-	TRBV2	TRBJ2-7	CASLGGTLDDEQYF	TGTGCCAGCCTTGGCGGGACCCTGGACGACGAGCAGTACTTC
16	-	-	TRBV7-9	TRBJ2-7	CASSREGFGQLIEQYF	TGTGCCAGCAGCCGAGAAGGATTCGGACAGCTTATTGAGCAGTACTTC
15	TRBD1	-	TRBV7-9	TRBJ1-6	CASSPNRGPNSPLHF	TGTGCCAGCAGCCCCAACAGGGGCCCCAATTCACCCCTCCACTTT
15	-	-	TRBV5-1	TRBJ2-5	CASSLGGGGPETQYF	TGCGCCAGCAGCTTGGGCGGAGGGGGACCTGAGACCCAGTACTTC
15	TRBD1	medium-sized	TRBV6-1	TRBJ2-6	CASSGQGFGANVLTF	TGTGCCAGCAGTGGACAGGGATTTGGGGCCAACGTCCTGACTTTC
12	-	-	TRBV12-5	TRBJ2-7	CASGLVRAEQYF	TGTGCTAGTGGTTTGGTACGGGCCGAGCAGTACTTC
14	-	few	TRBV27	TRBJ2-3	CASRRDAEGDTQYF	TGTGCCAGCAGACGGGACGCCGAGGGAGATACGCAGTATTTT
15	TRBD2	-	TRBV19	TRBJ2-5	CASSLAGGPRETQYF	TGTGCCAGTAGTCTGGCGGGGGGGCCTCGGGAGACCCAGTACTTC
16	-	few	TRBV5-6	TRBJ2-1	CASSLETEVSYNEQFF	TGTGCCAGCAGCTTGGAAACAGAAGTCTCCTACAATGAGCAGTTCTTC
14	-	-	TRBV18	TRBJ1-1	CASSPQGSGTEAFF	TGTGCCAGCTCACCTCAGGGTTCAGGCACTGAAGCTTTCTTT
13	-	-	TRBV7-9	TRBJ2-3	CASSTWTADTQYF	TGTGCCAGCAGCACGTGGACAGCAGATACGCAGTATTTT
13	-	-	TRBV7-2	TRBJ1-1	CASSPGHNTEAFF	TGTGCCAGCAGCCCGGGGCATAACACTGAAGCTTTCTTT